This note documents a single T cell receptor beta chain sequence. Its cognate antigen is unknown. These data originate in a study of T cell responses to AZD1222 COVID-19 vaccine. Sequenced by immunoSEQ multiplex PCR; TCRdb stores in-frame clones only, minus some. The data contain 150,000 or so clones, roughly 93% of them singletons. Points from the study as a whole: The repertoires were collected only after the peak T cell response. Donors were largely white British and mainly female; clonal diversity was possibly underestimated.

The V gene lost 3 bases and the J gene lost 5 bases, with 10 bases spanning the gap. This CDR3 is 13 amino acids long. CDR1 is MGHRA, CDR2 YSYEKL, per germline. Sequenced here: peripheral blood, sampled on day 0 of AZD1222 vaccination. This receptor was obtained from an adult in good health. The rearrangement uses TRBV4-1 and TRBJ2-5; D gene unclear. The CDR3 DNA reads as TGCGCCAGCAGCCAGTCGGTGGGGGAGACCCAGTACTTC. This codes for CASSQSVGETQYF.